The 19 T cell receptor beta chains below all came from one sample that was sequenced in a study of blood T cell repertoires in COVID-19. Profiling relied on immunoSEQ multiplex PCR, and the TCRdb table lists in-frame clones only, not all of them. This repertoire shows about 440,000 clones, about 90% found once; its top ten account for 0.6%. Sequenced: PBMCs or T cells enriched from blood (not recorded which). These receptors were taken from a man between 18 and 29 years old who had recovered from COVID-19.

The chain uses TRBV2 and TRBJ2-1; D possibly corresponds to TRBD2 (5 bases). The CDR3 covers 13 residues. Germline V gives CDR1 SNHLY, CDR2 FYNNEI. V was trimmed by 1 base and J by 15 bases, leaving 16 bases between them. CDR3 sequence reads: CASSEGGREGWFF. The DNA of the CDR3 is TGTGCCAGCAGTGAAGGGGGTCGGGAAGGCTGGTTCTTC.

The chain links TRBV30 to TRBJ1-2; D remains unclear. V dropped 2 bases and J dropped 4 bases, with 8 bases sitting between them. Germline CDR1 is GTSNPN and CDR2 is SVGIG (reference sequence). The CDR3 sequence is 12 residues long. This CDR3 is CAWSRGIYGYTF. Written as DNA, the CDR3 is TGTGCCTGGAGTAGAGGAATCTATGGCTACACCTTC.

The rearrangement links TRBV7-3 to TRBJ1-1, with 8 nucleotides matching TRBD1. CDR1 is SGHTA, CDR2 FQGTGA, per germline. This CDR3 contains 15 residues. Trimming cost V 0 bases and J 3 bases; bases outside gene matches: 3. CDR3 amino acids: CASSLTTGEYTEAFF. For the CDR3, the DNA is TGTGCCAGCAGCTTAACGACAGGGGAGTACACTGAAGCTTTCTTT.

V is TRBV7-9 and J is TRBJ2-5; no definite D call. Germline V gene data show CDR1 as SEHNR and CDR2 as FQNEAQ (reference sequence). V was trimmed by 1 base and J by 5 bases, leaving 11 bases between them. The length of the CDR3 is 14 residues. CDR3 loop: CASSLEELWETQYF. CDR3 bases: TGTGCCAGCAGCTTAGAGGAGTTATGGGAGACCCAGTACTTC.

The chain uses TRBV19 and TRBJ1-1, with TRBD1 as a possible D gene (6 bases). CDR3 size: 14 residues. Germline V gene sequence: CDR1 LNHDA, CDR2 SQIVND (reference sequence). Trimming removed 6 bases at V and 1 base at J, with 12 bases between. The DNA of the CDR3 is TGTGCCAGTAGACGAAAACAGGGGAACACTGAAGCTTTCTTT. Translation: CASRRKQGNTEAFF. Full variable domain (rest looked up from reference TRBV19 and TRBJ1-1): DGGITQSPKYLFRKEGQNVTLSCEQNLNHDAMYWYRQDPGQGLRLIYYSQIVNDFQKGDIAEGYSVSREKKESFPLTVTSAQKNPTAFYLCASRRKQGNTEAFFGQGTRLTVV.

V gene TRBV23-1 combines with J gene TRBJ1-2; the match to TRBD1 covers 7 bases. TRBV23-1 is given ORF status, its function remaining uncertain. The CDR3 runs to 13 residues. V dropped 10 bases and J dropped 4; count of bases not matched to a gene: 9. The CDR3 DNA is TGCGCCAACCCCGCGGGACAGTTCTATGGCTACACCTTC. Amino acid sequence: CANPAGQFYGYTF.

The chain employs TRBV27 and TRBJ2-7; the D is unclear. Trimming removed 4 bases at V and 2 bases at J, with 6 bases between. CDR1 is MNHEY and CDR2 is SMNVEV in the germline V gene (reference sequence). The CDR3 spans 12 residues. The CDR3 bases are TGTGCCAGCAGTTCCCTCCCCTACGAGCAGTACTTC. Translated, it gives CASSSLPYEQYF.

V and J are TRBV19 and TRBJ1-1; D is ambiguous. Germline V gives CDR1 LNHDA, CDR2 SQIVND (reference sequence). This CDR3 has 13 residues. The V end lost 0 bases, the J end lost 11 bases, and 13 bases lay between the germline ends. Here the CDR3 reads CASSIDKTLRAFF. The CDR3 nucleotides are TGTGCCAGTAGTATAGATAAAACCCTACGGGCTTTCTTT.

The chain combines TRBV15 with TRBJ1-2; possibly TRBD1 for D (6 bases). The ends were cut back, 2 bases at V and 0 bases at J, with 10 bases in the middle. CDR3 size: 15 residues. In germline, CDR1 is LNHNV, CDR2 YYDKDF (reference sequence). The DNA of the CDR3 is TGTGCCACCAGCAGACCGACAGGAACTAACTATGGCTACACCTTC. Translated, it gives CATSRPTGTNYGYTF.

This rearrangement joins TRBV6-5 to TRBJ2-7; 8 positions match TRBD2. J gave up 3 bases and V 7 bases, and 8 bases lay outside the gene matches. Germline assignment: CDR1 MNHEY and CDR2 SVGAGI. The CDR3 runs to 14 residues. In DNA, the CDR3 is TGTGCCAGCATGAGTCAGGCGGGAGGCTACGAGCAGTACTTC. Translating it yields CASMSQAGGYEQYF.

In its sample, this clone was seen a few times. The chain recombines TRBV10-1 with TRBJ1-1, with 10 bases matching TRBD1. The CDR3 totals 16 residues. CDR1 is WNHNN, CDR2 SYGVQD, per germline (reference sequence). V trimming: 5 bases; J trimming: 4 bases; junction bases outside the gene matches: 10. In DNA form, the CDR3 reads TGCGCCAGCAGTTATCTCCGGGACAGGGGACCCACTGAAGCTTTCTTT. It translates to CASSYLRDRGPTEAFF.

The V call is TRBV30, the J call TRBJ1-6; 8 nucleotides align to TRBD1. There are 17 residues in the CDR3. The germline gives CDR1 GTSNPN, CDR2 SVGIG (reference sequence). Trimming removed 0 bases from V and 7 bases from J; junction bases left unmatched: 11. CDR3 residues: CAWSVYLRGQANSPLHF. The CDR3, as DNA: TGTGCCTGGAGTGTATATTTAAGGGGACAGGCCAATTCACCCCTCCACTTT.

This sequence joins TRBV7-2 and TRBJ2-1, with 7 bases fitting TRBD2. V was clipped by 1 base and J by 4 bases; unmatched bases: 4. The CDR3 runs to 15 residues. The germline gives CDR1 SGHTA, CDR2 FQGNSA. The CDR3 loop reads CASSLETSAYNEQFF. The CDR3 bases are TGTGCCAGCAGCTTAGAAACTAGCGCGTACAATGAGCAGTTCTTC.

The CDR3 here is CASATDRGTYNSPLHF. In DNA, the CDR3 is TGTGCCAGCGCTACGGACAGGGGCACCTATAATTCACCCCTCCACTTT. The chain couples TRBV9 to TRBJ1-6; 9 positions agree with TRBD1. With V trimmed by 7 bases and J by 2 bases, 7 bases remained unmatched. The CDR3 is 16 residues long. The V gene's germline CDR1 is SGDLS and CDR2 YYNGEE. The entire variable domain, with the rest obtained from reference TRBV9 and TRBJ1-6, is as follows: DSGVTQTPKHLITATGQRVTLRCSPRSGDLSVYWYQQSLDQGLQFLIQYYNGEERAKGNILERFSAQQFPDLHSELNLSSLELGDSALYFCASATDRGTYNSPLHFGNGTRLTVT.

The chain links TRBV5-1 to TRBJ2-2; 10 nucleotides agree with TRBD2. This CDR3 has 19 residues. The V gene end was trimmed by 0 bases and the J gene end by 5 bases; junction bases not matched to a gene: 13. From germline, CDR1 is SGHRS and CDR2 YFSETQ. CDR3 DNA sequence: TGCGCCAGCAGCTTGGAGCCTAGCGGGAGTTCGTTGGGGACCGGGGAGCTGTTTTTT. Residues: CASSLEPSGSSLGTGELFF.

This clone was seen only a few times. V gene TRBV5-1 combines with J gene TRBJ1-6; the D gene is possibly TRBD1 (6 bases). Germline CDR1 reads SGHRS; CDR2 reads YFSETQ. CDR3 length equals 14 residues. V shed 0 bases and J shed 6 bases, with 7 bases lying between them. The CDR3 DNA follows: TGCGCCAGCAGCTTGGTAGGGGGTAATTCACCCCTCCACTTT. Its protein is CASSLVGGNSPLHF.

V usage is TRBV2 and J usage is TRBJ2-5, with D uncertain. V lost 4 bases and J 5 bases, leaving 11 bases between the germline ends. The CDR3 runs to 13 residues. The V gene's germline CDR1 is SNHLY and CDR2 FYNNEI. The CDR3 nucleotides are TGTGCCAGCAGTGTTAACTTCTGGGAGACCCAGTACTTC. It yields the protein CASSVNFWETQYF.

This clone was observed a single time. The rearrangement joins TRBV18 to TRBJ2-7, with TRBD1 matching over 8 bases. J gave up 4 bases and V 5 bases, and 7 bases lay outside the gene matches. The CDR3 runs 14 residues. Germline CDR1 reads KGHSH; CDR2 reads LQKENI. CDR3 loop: CASSADRASYEQYF. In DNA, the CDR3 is TGTGCCAGCTCAGCGGACAGGGCATCGTACGAGCAGTACTTC.

CDR3 sequence (DNA): TGTGCCAGCAGCCCCGGAGGCTCTGGAAACACCATATATTTT. Residues: CASSPGGSGNTIYF. The rearrangement uses TRBV7-8 and TRBJ1-3; no firm D call. V lost 5 bases to trimming and J lost 0 bases, with 8 bases between them. This CDR3 is built from 14 residues. CDR1 is SGHVS and CDR2 is FQNEAQ in the germline V gene.